This T cell receptor (beta chain) is from a study of cytomegalovirus exposure and HLA in healthy donors. Study findings and constraints: Previously analyzed data showed that most TCR beta V segments were productive at a frequency of about 87% or about 30%. Several of the most significant clusters appeared, in a later analysis, to be linked to common viral pathogens. For most TCR sequences rarity was the rule, although some public TCRs occurred in many donors.

The PCR had 60 Vbeta and 13 Jbeta primers. Some clones are missing from TCRdb's copy, which holds only in-frame ones; the method was immunoSEQ multiplex PCR. The sample table includes about 55,000 clones. A remark on this clone: Its target is unknown.

Healthy bone marrow donors made up the donor group. Germline-derived CDR1 and CDR2 are MNHEY and SVGAGI. Trimming stripped 0 bases from V and 10 bases from J, with 13 bases between. This CDR3 comprises 13 residues. V and J are TRBV6-5 and TRBJ2-7; D may be TRBD1 (5 bases). The TCR comes from a woman aged 55-75 years in good health and CMV-seropositive. Specimen: PBMCs. CDR3 sequence reads: CASSYSERGAQYF. DNA for the CDR3: TGTGCCAGCAGTTACTCGGAAAGGGGCGCTCAGTACTTC.